Shown below are 31 T cell receptor beta chains from a single sample sequenced in a study of regulatory T cells in long-lasting Graves disease. As for time point: persistent/refractory GD, antithyroid drugs over 5 years with positive TRAb. The TCR library was prepared using RNA isolated from PBMCs. CDR3 regions were amplified by Arm-PCR using iRepertoire HTBI primers to build TCR beta libraries. One entry per CDR3 protein results from TCRdb running MiXCR on the multiplex PCR reads. The table lists fewer than 400,000 distinct CDR3 sequences, around 21% of them singletons. The sequencing used peripheral blood mononuclear cells (PBMCs), collected when the disease was refractory, from a patient treated with antithyroid drugs. Receptors originate from a female donor with Graves disease.

The V and J genes are TRBV7-9 and TRBJ2-7; 9 nucleotides line up with TRBD1. V lost 5 bases and J lost 4; bases outside the gene matches: 12. There are 16 residues in the CDR3. Germline CDR1 is SEHNR and CDR2 is FQNEAQ (reference sequence). In DNA, the CDR3 is TGTGCCAGCAGCCATCCACCGGGACAGGGAGATTACGAGCAGTACTTC. Translated, it gives CASSHPPGQGDYEQYF. The entire variable domain, with the rest obtained from reference TRBV7-9 and TRBJ2-7, is as follows: DTGVSQNPRHKITKRGQNVTFRCDPISEHNRLYWYRQTLGQGPEFLTYFQNEAQLEKSRLLSDRFSAERPKGSFSTLEIQRTEQGDSAMYLCASSHPPGQGDYEQYFGPGTRLTVT.

This clonotype was seen ten or more times. The J gene is TRBJ2-7, the V gene TRBV27; a possible D gene is TRBD1 (5 bases). In germline, CDR1 is MNHEY, CDR2 SMNVEV (reference sequence). The V and J ends lost 6 bases and 0 bases respectively, with 12 bases between them. This CDR3 is 14 amino acids long. CDR3 DNA: TGTGCCAGCAGCAAGAAAGACAGCTCCTACGAGCAGTACTTC. Encoded protein: CASSKKDSSYEQYF.

This clonotype was observed a few times. This sequence joins TRBV6-2 or TRBV6-3 and TRBJ2-5, with TRBD2 matching over 8 bases. After removal of 10 bases from V and 3 bases from J, the junction contained 7 bases not matched to a gene. The CDR3 extends over 13 amino acids. Germline V CDR1 and CDR2: MNHEY, SVGEGT. This CDR3 is CAIGGAGEETQYF. The CDR3 DNA sequence: TGTGCCATCGGGGGGGCGGGAGAAGAGACCCAGTACTTC.

This clonotype was counted many times. The chain couples TRBV7-2 to TRBJ2-7; possibly TRBD1 or TRBD2 for D (5 bases each). Germline V gene sequence: CDR1 SGHTA, CDR2 FQGNSA. This CDR3 is built from 15 residues. Trimming left V 0 bases short and J 5 bases short, with 14 bases between. The CDR3 loop reads CASSLAGAVGDEQYF. DNA of the CDR3: TGTGCCAGCAGCTTAGCCGGGGCCGTGGGGGACGAGCAGTACTTC.

The chain recombines TRBV28 with TRBJ2-6; D perhaps matches TRBD2 (5 bases). The CDR3 extends over 19 amino acids. Germline V gene data show CDR1 as MDHEN and CDR2 as SYDVKM. Trimming took 6 bases from V and 0 from J, leaving 21 bases between them. The CDR3 DNA reads as TGTGCCAGCAGCCCCGGGGTGATATCAAGCCTCTCTGGGGCCAACGTCCTGACTTTC. Translation: CASSPGVISSLSGANVLTF.

In this sample, this clonotype turned up a few times. This rearrangement joins TRBV30 to TRBJ2-2; D remains ambiguous. V was pared by 4 bases and J by 1 base, with 7 bases between. The CDR3 covers 13 residues. In germline, CDR1 is GTSNPN, CDR2 SVGIG (reference sequence). Here the CDR3 DNA reads TGTGCCTGGAACCAGATGAACACCGGGGAGCTGTTTTTT. Protein sequence: CAWNQMNTGELFF. Variable domain in full (rest from reference TRBV30 and TRBJ2-2): SQTIHQWPATLVQPVGSPLSLECTVEGTSNPNLYWYRQAAGRGLQLLFYSVGIGQISSEVPQNLSASRPQDRQFILSSKKLLLSDSGFYLCAWNQMNTGELFFGEGSRLTVL.

This clonotype was observed a handful of times. The chain joins TRBV10-1 to TRBJ1-1; D unclear. This CDR3 has 17 residues. Germline values: CDR1 WNHNN, CDR2 SYGVQD (reference sequence). V shed 0 bases and J shed 4 bases, with 18 bases lying between them. CDR3 nucleotides: TGCGCCAGCAGTGAGTCCAGAAAAACGGACCGGCCCACTGAAGCTTTCTTT. Translation gives CASSESRKTDRPTEAFF.

This clonotype has just a few counts. This sequence joins TRBV19 and TRBJ1-5; possible D gene TRBD1, 5 bases. Germline values: CDR1 LNHDA, CDR2 SQIVND (reference sequence). Between the trimmed V and J ends, which lost 8 bases and 2 bases, there was a span of 13 bases. The CDR3 covers 14 residues. In nucleotides, the CDR3 is TGTGCCAGTGCCCGGGGGATAGGCAATCAGCCCCAGCATTTT. This translates into CASARGIGNQPQHF.

This clonotype was seen many times. The chain carries TRBV28 and TRBJ1-2; D gene ambiguous. Germline CDR1 is MDHEN and CDR2 is SYDVKM. The CDR3 sequence is 13 residues long. With 3 bases removed from V and 4 bases from J, the gap between germline ends came to 9 bases. The CDR3 loop reads CASSLRAVYGYTF. The CDR3 nucleotides are TGTGCCAGCAGTTTGAGGGCTGTCTATGGCTACACCTTC.

The chain recombines TRBV5-5 with TRBJ1-2, with D hard to call. The germline V gene has CDR1 SGHKS and CDR2 YYEKEE (reference sequence). V shed 4 bases and J shed 5 bases, with 15 bases lying between them. The CDR3 sequence is 14 residues long. The CDR3 sequence is CASSTSDAGYGYTF. The CDR3 DNA is TGTGCCAGCAGCACCTCGGACGCGGGATATGGCTACACCTTC.

To note about this clonotype: Possible read error: a much larger clone is one base away. This rearrangement joins TRBV28 to TRBJ1-4; TRBD1 matches 7 bases. The V gene's germline CDR1 is MDHEN and CDR2 SYDVKM. The ends lost 6 bases at V and 7 bases at J; junction bases unmatched: 8. This CDR3 is built from 14 residues. The DNA of the CDR3 is TGTGCCAGCAGCGCAGACAGGGATTTTGAAAAACTGTTTTTT. Encoded protein: CASSADRDFEKLFF.

This clonotype was seen many times. The chain employs TRBV27 and TRBJ1-1; TRBD1 agrees at 7 bases. The length of the CDR3 is 15 residues. Losses at the gene ends were 5 bases for V and 5 bases for J; bases not matched to a gene: 11. Germline assignment: CDR1 MNHEY and CDR2 SMNVEV (reference sequence). CDR3 amino acids: CASSRGTAIGTEAFF. CDR3 bases: TGTGCCAGCAGTAGAGGGACAGCTATTGGGACTGAAGCTTTCTTT.

The chain recombines TRBV6-2 or TRBV6-3 with TRBJ2-1; D is perhaps TRBD1 (5 bases). The V and J ends lost 6 bases and 1 base respectively, with 19 bases between them. Per the germline V gene, CDR1 is MNHEY and CDR2 is SVGEGT. The CDR3 has 17 residues. CDR3 in DNA: TGTGCCAGCAGCCTAAACCTAAACAGGATGTCCTACAATGAGCAGTTCTTC. It is translated as CASSLNLNRMSYNEQFF.

The CDR3 here is CSAENRDRGNSPLHF. In DNA, the CDR3 is TGCAGTGCCGAAAACCGGGACAGAGGGAATTCACCCCTCCACTTT. The chain recombines TRBV20-1 with TRBJ1-6; 7 nucleotides match TRBD1. This CDR3 region has 15 residues. Germline trimming cut 6 bases from V and 7 bases from J; bases unmatched to any gene: 12. Germline CDR1 and CDR2: DFQATT and SNEGSKA (reference sequence).

This clonotype was observed at least ten times. The chain recombines TRBV11-2 with TRBJ1-1; the match to TRBD1 covers 7 bases. Germline lookup yields CDR1 SGHAT and CDR2 FQNNGV. This CDR3 is 14 amino acids long. V lost 5 bases and J lost 2; bases outside the gene matches: 5. CDR3 sequence: CASSTTGANTEAFF. The CDR3 DNA reads TGTGCCAGCAGCACAACAGGGGCAAACACTGAAGCTTTCTTT.

This chain connects TRBV20-1 to TRBJ2-1, with 12 bases that match TRBD2. Germline values: CDR1 DFQATT, CDR2 SNEGSKA (reference sequence). J was trimmed by 5 bases and V by 1 base; bases with no gene match: 6. This CDR3 contains 16 residues. CDR3 loop: CSARVWTSGINNEQFF. Written as DNA, the CDR3 is TGCAGTGCTAGAGTTTGGACTAGCGGGATCAACAATGAGCAGTTCTTC.

The chain employs TRBV6-1 and TRBJ2-6; the D is unclear. The CDR3 contains 13 residues. Germline V gene data show CDR1 as MNHNS and CDR2 as SASEGT. The ends were cut back, 8 bases at V and 2 bases at J, with 7 bases in the middle. DNA of the CDR3: TGTGCCAGCCGAATGGCTGGGGCCAACGTCCTGACTTTC. Translation gives CASRMAGANVLTF.

The rearrangement joins TRBV19 to TRBJ2-5; D remains unclear. Germline V CDR1 and CDR2: LNHDA, SQIVND (reference sequence). Trimming took 1 base from V and 3 from J, leaving 6 bases between them. This CDR3 contains 13 residues. The CDR3 DNA reads TGTGCCAGTAGTATAGCGGCAGAAGAGACCCAGTACTTC. Translating gives CASSIAAEETQYF.

At least ten counts were recorded for this clonotype. V gene TRBV11-2 combines with J gene TRBJ2-2; 8 bases agree with TRBD1. Germline V gene lookup returns CDR1 SGHAT and CDR2 FQNNGV. J lost 0 bases, V lost 0 bases, and 0 bases had no gene match. There are 16 residues in the CDR3. Here the CDR3 reads CASSLETGANTGELFF. CDR3 coding DNA: TGTGCCAGCAGCTTAGAGACAGGGGCGAACACCGGGGAGCTGTTTTTT.

This clonotype was found many times. The chain carries TRBV7-2 and TRBJ1-1, with D unresolved. The V gene lost 7 bases and the J gene lost 2 bases, with 5 bases spanning the gap. The germline V gene encodes CDR1 SGHTA and CDR2 FQGNSA. This CDR3 has 11 amino acids. The CDR3 nucleotides read TGTGCCAGCATGATTAACACTGAAGCTTTCTTT. Protein: CASMINTEAFF.

The gene calls are TRBV4-3 and TRBJ1-2, with D possibly TRBD1 on 6 matching bases. The CDR3 is 16 amino acids. V gave up 1 base and J gave up 4 bases, with 16 bases separating them. Germline CDR1 is LGHNA and CDR2 is YSLEER. The CDR3 here is CASSQGGPGGGYGYTF. CDR3 nucleotides: TGCGCCAGCAGCCAAGGGGGGCCAGGCGGCGGCTATGGCTACACCTTC.

This clonotype was observed at least ten times. The gene calls are TRBV7-2 and TRBJ2-7, with 7 nucleotides matching TRBD2. The germline gives CDR1 SGHTA, CDR2 FQGNSA. There are 15 residues in the CDR3. The V gene end was trimmed by 0 bases and the J gene end by 4 bases; junction bases not matched to a gene: 6. CDR3 nucleotide sequence: TGTGCCAGCAGCTTAGCTCTGGGGGGGAGGTACGAGCAGTACTTC. Its protein is CASSLALGGRYEQYF.

This chain joins TRBV5-4 and TRBJ1-2; TRBD1 matches 7 bases. Germline CDR1 is SGHNT and CDR2 is YYREEE (reference sequence). The CDR3 loop spans 15 amino acids. The V and J ends lost 4 bases and 4 bases, in that order; junction bases with no gene match: 10. CDR3 sequence: CASSQGQNSAYGYTF. CDR3 sequence (DNA): TGTGCCAGCAGCCAGGGACAGAATTCCGCCTATGGCTACACCTTC.

Worth noting for this clonotype: This could be a read error, since a much larger clone is one nucleotide away. The chain recombines TRBV2 with TRBJ1-5; D gene ambiguous. CDR1 and CDR2 from the germline V gene are SNHLY and FYNNEI. This CDR3 comprises 14 residues. Trimming removed 7 bases at V and 1 base at J, with 11 bases between. The CDR3 nucleotides read TGTGCCAGCAATGAGCGCGGGAGCAATCAGCCCCAGCATTTT. It yields the protein CASNERGSNQPQHF.

A single count supports this clonotype. With a much larger clone just one base away, this may be a read error. The chain is built from TRBV20-1 and TRBJ1-1; D is uncertain. The CDR3 covers 14 residues. From germline, CDR1 is DFQATT and CDR2 SNEGSKA (reference sequence). Here the CDR3 reads CSASPFFTNTEASF. For the CDR3, the DNA is TGCAGTGCTAGTCCGTTTTTTACGAACACTGAAGCTTCCTTT.

The chain uses TRBV14 and TRBJ2-7; D is unresolved. CDR1 and CDR2 from the germline V gene are SGHDN and FVKESK. The CDR3 has 14 residues. Deletions cut 1 base from V and 6 bases from J, with 13 bases between. CDR3: CASSQGWATGEQYF. DNA of the CDR3: TGTGCCAGCAGCCAAGGGTGGGCCACCGGCGAGCAGTACTTC.

The chain links TRBV20-1 to TRBJ1-6; possible D gene TRBD1, 6 bases. Germline CDR1 is DFQATT and CDR2 is SNEGSKA (reference sequence). The CDR3 length is 16 residues. V gave up 0 bases and J gave up 8 bases, with 17 bases separating them. The CDR3 protein is CSARDPGVSPDSPLHF. Written as DNA, the CDR3 is TGCAGTGCTAGAGATCCAGGGGTTTCGCCGGATTCACCCCTCCACTTT.

This clonotype was picked up a small number of times. J is TRBJ2-2 and V is TRBV29-1; 8 bases are a match to TRBD1. J gave up 6 bases and V 6 bases, and 6 bases lay outside the gene matches. The CDR3 sequence is 13 residues long. Germline V gene data show CDR1 as SQVTM and CDR2 as ANQGSEA. The CDR3 DNA is TGCAGCGTAGGACAGGGTGGGTCCGGGGAGCTGTTTTTT. This translates into CSVGQGGSGELFF.

The chain carries TRBV6-1 and TRBJ2-7; 11 bases map to TRBD2. V shed 7 bases, J shed 7 bases, and the junction held 9 bases outside the gene matches. The CDR3 has 14 amino acids. The germline CDR1 and CDR2 sequences are MNHNS and SASEGT. The CDR3 sequence is CASKLSGRAYEQYF. In DNA form, the CDR3 reads TGTGCCAGCAAACTTAGCGGGAGGGCTTATGAGCAGTACTTC.

The rearrangement links TRBV6-1 to TRBJ1-5; D is possibly TRBD1 (6 bases). Trimming removed 6 bases from V and 5 bases from J, with 11 bases in between. Germline values: CDR1 MNHNS, CDR2 SASEGT. The CDR3 consists of 13 residues. CDR3 bases: TGTGCCAGCAGGGACAGCTCAGATCAGCCCCAGCATTTT. Translating gives CASRDSSDQPQHF.

A word on this clonotype: One junction end does not reproduce the germline sequence, and a read error may be involved. The V call is TRBV6-6, the J call TRBJ2-2, with 10 nucleotides matching TRBD1. Germline CDR1 reads MNHNY; CDR2 reads SVGAGI (reference sequence). CDR3 size: 17 residues. DNA of the CDR3: TGTGCCAGCAGTCACTCGAGGACAGGGGGGAACACCGGGGAGCTGTTTTTT. Translated, it gives CASSHSRTGGNTGELFF.